One and the same sample provided the 20 T cell receptor beta chains below, sequenced in a study of radiotherapy plus CTLA-4 blockade in lung cancer. Sequencing used immunoSEQ multiplex PCR; TCRdb keeps in-frame clones, though not all of them. The sample lists about 76,000 clones, 84% occurring once. The specimen comprised peripheral blood, sampled from a patient treated with radiotherapy plus ipilimumab. These receptors came from a human donor with non-small cell lung cancer who had stable disease on radiotherapy plus ipilimumab.

This sequence joins TRBV28 and TRBJ2-3; tentatively, D is TRBD1 (7 bases). The CDR3 is 14 residues long. Trimming stripped 5 bases from V and 2 bases from J, with 11 bases between. Germline lookup yields CDR1 MDHEN and CDR2 SYDVKM. The CDR3 nucleotides are TGTGCCAGCAGTCAGGGGGGTATCACAGATACGCAGTATTTT. Its protein product is CASSQGGITDTQYF.

This chain links TRBV29-1 with TRBJ1-6, with 7 bases that match TRBD1. Unmatched junction bases numbered 11, after V lost 6 bases and J lost 9 bases. The CDR3 is made up of 14 amino acids. From germline, CDR1 is SQVTM and CDR2 ANQGSEA. CDR3 nucleotides: TGCAGCGTCGGTACAGGGGATTGGGGTTCACCCCTCCACTTT. Translation gives CSVGTGDWGSPLHF.

V is TRBV2 and J is TRBJ1-1; D unresolved. The V end was cut by 7 bases, the J end by 1 base, with 10 bases between. CDR1 and CDR2 from the germline V gene are SNHLY and FYNNEI. CDR3 length: 13 amino acids. The CDR3 loop is CASIATENTEAFF. The CDR3 coding sequence is TGTGCCAGCATAGCCACAGAGAACACTGAAGCTTTCTTT.

The rearrangement uses TRBV19 and TRBJ1-2; no clear D gene. The CDR3 has 11 residues. V lost 3 bases, J lost 12 bases, and 11 bases lay in between. Looked up from germline, CDR1 is LNHDA and CDR2 is SQIVND (reference sequence). CDR3 DNA sequence: TGTGCCAGTAGTATGGGCCAGCAGGACACCTTC. Translated: CASSMGQQDTF.

The CDR3 coding sequence is TGTGCCAGCAGCCACCGGGACAGGGGACAGGACACCGGGGAGCTGTTTTTT. Amino acids: CASSHRDRGQDTGELFF. The chain is built from TRBV7-9 and TRBJ2-2; 10 nucleotides match TRBD1. Germline V CDR1 and CDR2: SEHNR, FQNEAQ (reference sequence). The V and J ends lost 5 bases and 3 bases, in that order; junction bases with no gene match: 9. The length of the CDR3 is 17 residues.

DNA for the CDR3: TGTGCCAGCAGCTTCGACAGGGGCACAGATACGCAGTATTTT. Residues: CASSFDRGTDTQYF. J is TRBJ2-3 and V is TRBV5-4; 7 bases align to TRBD1. This CDR3 has 14 residues. Per germline, CDR1 SGHNT and CDR2 YYREEE (reference sequence). Trimming took 2 bases from V and 1 from J; bases not matched to a gene: 1.

The chain carries TRBV6-1 and TRBJ2-1, with 7 bases aligning to TRBD1. Germline loops: CDR1 MNHNS, CDR2 SASEGT. V was pared by 5 bases and J by 6 bases, with 10 bases of the junction left unmatched. The CDR3 extends over 15 amino acids. In DNA, the CDR3 is TGTGCCAGCAGTACGACCCAGGGGGTGGGCAATGAGCAGTTCTTC. This gives the protein CASSTTQGVGNEQFF.

V gene TRBV27 combines with J gene TRBJ2-7, with D perhaps TRBD1 (6 bases). This CDR3 contains 14 residues. V lost 2 bases and J 3 bases, leaving 11 bases between the germline ends. Germline CDR1 and CDR2: MNHEY and SMNVEV (reference sequence). CDR3: CASSLTGHFYEQYF. CDR3 coding DNA: TGTGCCAGCAGTTTAACGGGACATTTCTACGAGCAGTACTTC.

This clone came up a few times. This chain joins TRBV7-6 and TRBJ1-1; D uncertain. The CDR3 loop spans 15 amino acids. Germline lookup yields CDR1 SGHVS and CDR2 FNYEAQ. V gave up 3 bases and J gave up 7 bases, with 18 bases separating them. CDR3 bases: TGTGCCAGCAGCTTTTTCCCGACCGGGAAGGATGAAGCTTTCTTT. Translating it yields CASSFFPTGKDEAFF.

The chain has TRBV11-2 and TRBJ2-5; D gene uncertain. The CDR3 is made up of 12 amino acids. Germline V CDR1 and CDR2: SGHAT, FQNNGV. Trimming took 4 bases from V and 5 from J, leaving 8 bases between them. CDR3 nucleotide sequence: TGTGCCAGCAGCTCGTCGAGGGAGACCCAGTACTTC. Protein product: CASSSSRETQYF.

As for this clone: Germline and junction disagree at one end, which may indicate a read error. This chain joins TRBV7-8 and TRBJ1-5, with D possibly TRBD1 on 6 matching bases. From germline, CDR1 is SGHVS and CDR2 FQNEAQ. The CDR3 runs 16 residues. Here the CDR3 DNA reads TGTGCCAGCAGCCCTGGGGGGCAGTATAGCAATCAGCCCCGGCATTTT. Protein product: CASSPGGQYSNQPRHF.

This clone was detected a few times. The V gene is TRBV28, the J gene TRBJ2-1; TRBD2 aligns across 11 bases. Looked up from germline, CDR1 is MDHEN and CDR2 is SYDVKM. After removal of 5 bases from V and 1 base from J, the junction contained 16 bases not matched to a gene. There are 20 residues in the CDR3. Written as DNA, the CDR3 is TGTGCCAGCAGTGTTCAGGAGTCCTGGACTAGCGGGTTTTCCTACAATGAGCAGTTCTTC. It codes for CASSVQESWTSGFSYNEQFF.

In DNA form, the CDR3 reads TGTGCCAGCAGTGAACAGAGGGGCAATCAGCCCCAGCATTTT. Translated: CASSEQRGNQPQHF. The chain combines TRBV6-5 with TRBJ1-5; the D is unclear. Per the germline V gene, CDR1 is MNHEY and CDR2 is SVGAGI. V gave up 5 bases and J gave up 2 bases, with 10 bases separating them. The CDR3 runs to 14 residues.

The chain uses TRBV20-1 and TRBJ1-2, with a tentative D call TRBD1 (6 bases). Trimming pared 7 bases from V and 7 bases from J, leaving 13 bases between. CDR3 size: 11 residues. Per the germline V gene, CDR1 is DFQATT and CDR2 is SNEGSKA (reference sequence). The CDR3 DNA is TGCAGTGGGGTGGGGGGCCTTGGCTACACCTTC. Its protein is CSGVGGLGYTF.

The rearrangement uses TRBV2 and TRBJ2-2; no firm D call. Germline-derived CDR1 and CDR2 are SNHLY and FYNNEI. With 2 bases removed from V and 5 bases from J, the gap between germline ends came to 9 bases. CDR3 length equals 14 residues. The CDR3 spells CASSEQDVTGELFF. DNA of the CDR3: TGTGCCAGCAGTGAACAGGACGTGACCGGGGAGCTGTTTTTT.

The rearrangement links TRBV25-1 to TRBJ1-4; D uncertain. The CDR3 consists of 13 residues. Germline-derived CDR1 and CDR2 are MGHDK and SYGVNS. The V gene lost 5 bases and the J gene lost 8 bases, with 12 bases spanning the gap. CDR3 sequence (DNA): TGTGCCAGCAGTCCGGCAGGCCAAGAAAAACTGTTTTTT. This codes for CASSPAGQEKLFF.

The rearrangement uses TRBV19 and TRBJ2-4; possibly TRBD1 for D (6 bases). The CDR3 has 14 residues. The germline V gene has CDR1 LNHDA and CDR2 SQIVND (reference sequence). V shed 4 bases and J shed 8 bases, with 15 bases lying between them. CDR3: CASSKPTGLDIQYF. CDR3 sequence (DNA): TGTGCCAGTAGTAAGCCCACAGGGTTGGACATTCAGTACTTC.

The CDR3 DNA reads TGTGCCTGGAGTGTACGAAGGGGCGGGAGGGCCTACGAGCAGTACTTC. It yields the protein CAWSVRRGGRAYEQYF. The V call is TRBV30, the J call TRBJ2-7; 9 nucleotides match TRBD2. The J segment lost 2 bases and the V segment lost 0 bases, leaving 8 bases of the junction unmatched. The CDR3 loop spans 16 amino acids. CDR1 is GTSNPN, CDR2 SVGIG, per germline (reference sequence).

This sequence joins TRBV5-1 and TRBJ2-3, with D possibly TRBD1 on 5 matching bases. The V end lost 0 bases, the J end lost 2 bases, and 10 bases lay between the germline ends. Germline CDR1 reads SGHRS; CDR2 reads YFSETQ. The CDR3 totals 15 residues. For the CDR3, the DNA is TGCGCCAGCAGCTTGGGGAACGGACACACAGATACGCAGTATTTT. Amino acids: CASSLGNGHTDTQYF.

The chain carries TRBV6-6 and TRBJ1-5, with 7 bases fitting TRBD1. Germline V lookup: CDR1 MNHNY, CDR2 SVGAGI (reference sequence). The CDR3 runs 14 residues. Germline trimming cut 7 bases from V and 6 bases from J; bases unmatched to any gene: 9. The chain's CDR3 is CASNRAGDSQPQHF. The DNA for the CDR3 is TGTGCCAGCAATAGGGCAGGGGACAGTCAGCCCCAGCATTTT.